The source of this T cell receptor (beta chain) is a study of OX40 agonist ivuxolimab in advanced cancers. Whole-study context: Partial responses occurred in Three dose-escalation patients, one with hepatocellular carcinoma and two with cutaneous melanoma.

Sequencing used immunoSEQ multiplex PCR; TCRdb keeps in-frame clones, though not all of them. The sample records about 60,000 clones, around nine tenths being singletons. Germline-derived CDR1 and CDR2 are LNHDA and SQIVND (reference sequence). This CDR3 comprises 15 residues. V gave up 3 bases and J gave up 2 bases; unmatched junction bases: 5. The sample was CD4+ or CD8+ T cells sorted from blood, taken in a trial of the OX40 agonist ivuxolimab. This chain connects TRBV19 to TRBJ2-5, with TRBD2 matching over 8 bases. The TCR comes from an adult with an advanced solid tumor such as melanoma, head and neck, liver or kidney cancer. CDR3: CASSIRGGLQETQYF. In DNA form, the CDR3 reads TGTGCCAGTAGTATCCGGGGGGGCCTACAAGAGACCCAGTACTTC.